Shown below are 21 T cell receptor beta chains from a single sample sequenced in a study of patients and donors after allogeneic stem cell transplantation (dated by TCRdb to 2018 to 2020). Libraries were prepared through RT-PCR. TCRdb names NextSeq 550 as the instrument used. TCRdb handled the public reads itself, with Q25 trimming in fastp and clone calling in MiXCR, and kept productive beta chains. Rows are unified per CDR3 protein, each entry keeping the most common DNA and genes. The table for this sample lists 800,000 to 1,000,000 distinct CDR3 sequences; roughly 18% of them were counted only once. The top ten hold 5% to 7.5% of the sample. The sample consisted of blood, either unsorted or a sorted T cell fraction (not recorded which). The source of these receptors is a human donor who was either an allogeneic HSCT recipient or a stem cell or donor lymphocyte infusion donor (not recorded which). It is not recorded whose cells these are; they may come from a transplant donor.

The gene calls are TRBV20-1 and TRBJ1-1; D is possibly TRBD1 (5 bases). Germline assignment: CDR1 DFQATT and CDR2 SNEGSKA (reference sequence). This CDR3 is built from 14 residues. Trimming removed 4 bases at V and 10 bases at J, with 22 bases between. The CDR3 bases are TGCAGTGCTACCCTACGGGACTCCCCCGGGAGAGCTTTCTTT. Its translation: CSATLRDSPGRAFF.

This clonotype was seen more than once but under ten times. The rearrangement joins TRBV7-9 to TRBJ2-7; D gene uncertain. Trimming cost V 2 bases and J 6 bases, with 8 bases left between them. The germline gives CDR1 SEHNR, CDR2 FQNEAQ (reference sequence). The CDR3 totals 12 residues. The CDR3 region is CASSLILGEQYF. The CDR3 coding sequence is TGTGCCAGCAGCTTAATTCTGGGCGAGCAGTACTTC.

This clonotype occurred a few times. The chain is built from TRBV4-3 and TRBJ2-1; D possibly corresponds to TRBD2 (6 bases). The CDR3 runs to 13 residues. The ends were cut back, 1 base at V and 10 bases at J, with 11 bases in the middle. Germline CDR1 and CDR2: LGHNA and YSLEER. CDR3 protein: CASSQGIGGEQFF. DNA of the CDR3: TGCGCCAGCAGCCAAGGTATCGGGGGAGAGCAGTTCTTC.

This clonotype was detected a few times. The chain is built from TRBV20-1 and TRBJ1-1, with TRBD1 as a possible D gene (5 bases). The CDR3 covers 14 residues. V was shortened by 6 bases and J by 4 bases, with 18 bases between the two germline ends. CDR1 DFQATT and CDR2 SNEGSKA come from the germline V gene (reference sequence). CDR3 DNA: TGCAGTGCCGGGGAGGGGTCCCAGTCCACTGAAGCTTTCTTT. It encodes CSAGEGSQSTEAFF.

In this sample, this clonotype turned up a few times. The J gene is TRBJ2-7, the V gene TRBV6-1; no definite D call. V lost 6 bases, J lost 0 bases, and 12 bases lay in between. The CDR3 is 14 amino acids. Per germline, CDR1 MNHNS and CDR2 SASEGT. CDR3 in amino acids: CASRVQISSYEQYF. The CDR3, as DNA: TGTGCCAGCAGAGTTCAAATAAGCTCCTACGAGCAGTACTTC.

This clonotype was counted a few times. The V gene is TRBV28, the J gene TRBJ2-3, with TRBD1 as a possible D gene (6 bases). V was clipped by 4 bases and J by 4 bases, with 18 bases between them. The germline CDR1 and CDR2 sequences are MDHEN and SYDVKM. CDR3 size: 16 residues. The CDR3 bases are TGTGCCAGCAGTTCCCATGCCCTCGAGGGGGCAGATACGCAGTATTTT. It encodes CASSSHALEGADTQYF.

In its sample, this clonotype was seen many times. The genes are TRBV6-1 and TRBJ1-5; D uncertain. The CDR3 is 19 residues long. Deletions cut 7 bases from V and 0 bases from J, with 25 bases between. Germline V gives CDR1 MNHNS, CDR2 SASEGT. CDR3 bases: TGTGCCAGCACCCCCCGCCCAGGCTTATATGCTAATAGCAATCAGCCCCAGCATTTT. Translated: CASTPRPGLYANSNQPQHF.

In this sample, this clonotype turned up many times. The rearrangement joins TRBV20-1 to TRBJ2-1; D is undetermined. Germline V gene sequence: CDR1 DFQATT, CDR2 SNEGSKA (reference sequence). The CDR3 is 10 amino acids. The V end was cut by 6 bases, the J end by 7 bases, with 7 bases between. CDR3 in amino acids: CSASPNEQFF. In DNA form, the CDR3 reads TGCAGTGCCAGTCCTAATGAGCAGTTCTTC.

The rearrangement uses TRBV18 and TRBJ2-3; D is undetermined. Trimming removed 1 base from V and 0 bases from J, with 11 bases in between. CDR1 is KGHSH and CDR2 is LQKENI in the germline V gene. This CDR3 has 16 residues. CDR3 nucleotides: TGTGCCAGCTCACCACTACGAGGTTCTAGCACAGATACGCAGTATTTT. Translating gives CASSPLRGSSTDTQYF.

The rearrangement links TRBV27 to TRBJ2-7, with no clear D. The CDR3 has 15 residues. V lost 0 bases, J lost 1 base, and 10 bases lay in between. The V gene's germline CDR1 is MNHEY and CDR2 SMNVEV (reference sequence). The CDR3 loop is CASSLSGPRSYEQYF. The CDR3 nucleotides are TGTGCCAGCAGTTTATCAGGGCCTAGATCCTACGAGCAGTACTTC.

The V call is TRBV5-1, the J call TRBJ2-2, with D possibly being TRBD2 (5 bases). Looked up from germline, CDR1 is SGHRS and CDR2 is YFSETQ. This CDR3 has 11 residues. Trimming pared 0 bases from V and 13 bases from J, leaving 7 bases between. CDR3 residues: CASSLEGGLFF. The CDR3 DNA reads TGCGCCAGCAGCTTGGAAGGAGGGCTGTTTTTT. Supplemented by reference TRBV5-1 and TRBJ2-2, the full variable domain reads KAGVTQTPRYLIKTRGQQVTLSCSPISGHRSVSWYQQTPGQGLQFLFEYFSETQRNKGNFPGRFSGRQFSNSRSEMNVSTLELGDSALYLCASSLEGGLFFGEGSRLTVL.

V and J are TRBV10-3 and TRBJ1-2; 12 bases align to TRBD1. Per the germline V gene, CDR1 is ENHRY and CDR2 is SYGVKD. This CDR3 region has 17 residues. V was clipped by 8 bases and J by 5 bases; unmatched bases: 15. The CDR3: CAIFGGGQGADLYGYTF. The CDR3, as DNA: TGTGCCATCTTCGGGGGGGGACAGGGGGCAGATTTGTATGGCTACACCTTC.

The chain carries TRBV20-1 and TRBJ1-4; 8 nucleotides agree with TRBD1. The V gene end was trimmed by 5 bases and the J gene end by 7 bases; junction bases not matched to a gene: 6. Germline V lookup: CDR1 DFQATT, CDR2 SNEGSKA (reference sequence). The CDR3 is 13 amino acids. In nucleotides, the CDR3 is TGCAGTGCTGGCAGGGGGCTGCGTGAAAAACTGTTTTTT. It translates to CSAGRGLREKLFF.

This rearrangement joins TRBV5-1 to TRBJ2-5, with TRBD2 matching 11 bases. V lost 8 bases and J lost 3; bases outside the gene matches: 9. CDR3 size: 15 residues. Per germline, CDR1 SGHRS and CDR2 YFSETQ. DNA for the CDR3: TGCGCCAGTTACCTTAGCGGGGGGGGTGAAGAGACCCAGTACTTC. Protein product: CASYLSGGGEETQYF.

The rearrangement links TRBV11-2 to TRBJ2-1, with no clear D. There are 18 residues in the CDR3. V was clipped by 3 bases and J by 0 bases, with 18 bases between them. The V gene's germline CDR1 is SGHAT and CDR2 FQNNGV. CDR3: CASSFPHLRASSYNEQFF. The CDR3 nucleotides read TGTGCCAGCAGCTTCCCTCATCTTCGAGCGAGCTCCTACAATGAGCAGTTCTTC.

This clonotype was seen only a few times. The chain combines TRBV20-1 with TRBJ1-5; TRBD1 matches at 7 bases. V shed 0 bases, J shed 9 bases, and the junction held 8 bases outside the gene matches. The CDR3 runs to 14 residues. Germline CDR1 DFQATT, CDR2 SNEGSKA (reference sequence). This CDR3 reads CSARDEQGILPQHF. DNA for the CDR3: TGCAGTGCTAGAGATGAACAGGGGATATTGCCCCAGCATTTT.

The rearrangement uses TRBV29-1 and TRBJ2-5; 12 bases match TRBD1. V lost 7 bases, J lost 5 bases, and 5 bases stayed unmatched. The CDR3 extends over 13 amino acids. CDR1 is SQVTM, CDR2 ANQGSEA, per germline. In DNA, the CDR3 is TGCAGCGGGGACAGGGGGCCTATGGAGACCCAGTACTTC. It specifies CSGDRGPMETQYF.

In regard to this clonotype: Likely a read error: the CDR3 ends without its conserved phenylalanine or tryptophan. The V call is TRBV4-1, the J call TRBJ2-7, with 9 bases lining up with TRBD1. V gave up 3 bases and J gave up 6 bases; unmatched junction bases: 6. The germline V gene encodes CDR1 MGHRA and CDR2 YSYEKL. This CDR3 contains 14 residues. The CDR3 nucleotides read TGCGCCAGCAGCCAGCCGGGACAGGGTGGCGAGCAGTACCTC. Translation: CASSQPGQGGEQYL.

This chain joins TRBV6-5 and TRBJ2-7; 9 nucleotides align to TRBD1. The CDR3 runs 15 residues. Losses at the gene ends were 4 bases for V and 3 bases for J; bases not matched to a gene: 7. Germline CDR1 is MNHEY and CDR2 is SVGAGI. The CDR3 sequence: CASSSRGTGNYEQYF. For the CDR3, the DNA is TGTGCCAGCAGTTCTCGTGGGACAGGGAACTACGAGCAGTACTTC.

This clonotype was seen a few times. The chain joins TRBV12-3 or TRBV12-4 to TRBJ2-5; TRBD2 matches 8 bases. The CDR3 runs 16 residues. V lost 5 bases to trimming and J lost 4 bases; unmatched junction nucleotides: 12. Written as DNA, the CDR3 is TGTGCCAGCAGTATTGCCAGCGGGGGTAGAGGAGAGACCCAGTACTTC. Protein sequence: CASSIASGGRGETQYF.

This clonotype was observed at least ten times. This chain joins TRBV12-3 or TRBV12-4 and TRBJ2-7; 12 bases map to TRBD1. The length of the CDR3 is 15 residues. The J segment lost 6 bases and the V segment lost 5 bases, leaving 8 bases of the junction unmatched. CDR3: CASSKRDRGHSEQYF. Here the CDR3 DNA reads TGTGCCAGCAGTAAACGGGACAGGGGGCATAGCGAGCAGTACTTC.